These T cell receptor beta chains were read from a single sample in a study of monozygotic twins with inflammatory bowel disease. TCRdb re-called the 5' RACE reads; every CDR3 protein appears as one record, without DNA. The listing records about 450,000 distinct CDR3 sequences. The sequenced material came from blood. Every receptor here comes from a human donor with ulcerative colitis or Crohn's disease, or a healthy co-twin of an affected twin (not recorded which). CDR3s include the opening cysteine and the closing phenylalanine or tryptophan. The order of the fields is J gene, V gene, CDR3 protein.

TRBJ2-1,TRBV7-9,CASSPIRLAGFYNEQFF
TRBJ1-2,TRBV27,CASSPIQGSWYTF
TRBJ1-1,TRBV27,CASRTYGTGGDAAFF
TRBJ2-7,TRBV4-2,CASSQEDEQYF
TRBJ2-1,TRBV20-1,CSARDAGLGGRGEQFF
TRBJ2-1,TRBV9,CASSVARTHPNEQFF
TRBJ2-7,TRBV19,CASSISGTPFGLAYEQYF
TRBJ2-3,TRBV7-2,CASTLTRETSTQYF
TRBJ2-1,TRBV9,CASSAVGASGGNEQFF
TRBJ2-7,TRBV27,CASSLSVLAGAEQYF
TRBJ1-4,TRBV20-1,CSARDQGDFGEKLFF
TRBJ2-5,TRBV6-5,CASSSPGLPTQETQYF
TRBJ1-6,TRBV7-2,CASSLLTGRHSPLHF
TRBJ2-4,TRBV7-9,CASSLGGDKNIQYF
TRBJ2-7,TRBV5-1,CASSFQGEGEQYF
TRBJ2-1,TRBV24-1,CATSDLRQGALAGEQFF
TRBJ2-7,TRBV5-1,CASSSEGISYEQYF
TRBJ2-1,TRBV20-1,CSASGGRNEQFF
TRBJ1-3,TRBV18,CASSPLTVGRISVAGNTIYF
TRBJ1-1,TRBV28,CASRLQGGDTEAFF